A single T cell receptor beta chain is shown here with its context. Its antigen is not known. Generated by immunoSEQ multiplex PCR, the TCRdb table keeps only in-frame clones and is missing some. The sample lists approximately 2,300,000 clones, just under 95% occurring once. The data were obtained in a study of shared clonotypes between healthy human individuals. Study-wide results and limits: Clonotype sharing among donors, it was expected, would be affected by sequencing depth. Rarefaction showed that sequencing of sorted subsets was incomplete (despite large depth).

The CDR3 is 15 residues long. Between the trimmed V and J ends, which lost 6 bases and 4 bases, there was a span of 19 bases. CDR1 MNHEY and CDR2 SVGAGI come from the germline V gene. The rearrangement links TRBV6-5 to TRBJ2-7; D is possibly TRBD1 or TRBD2 (6 bases each). The receptor comes from a man between 18 and 35 years old in good health. Some clones in this sample may be carry-over from other donors' samples. The material sequenced was naive CD4+ T cells from PBMCs. Subset described: CD45RA+ positively selected. The chain's CDR3 is CASRSGEAPPYEQYF. CDR3 nucleotides: TGTGCCAGCAGGTCAGGGGAGGCCCCACCATACGAGCAGTACTTC.